The sequence of this T cell receptor (beta chain) was determined in a study of shared clonotypes between healthy human individuals. Template for every sorted-subset replicate PCR totaled around 200 ng DNA, around 32,000 T cell genomes. Profiled with immunoSEQ multiplex PCR; TCRdb holds only in-frame clones, not every one. The table includes some 2.3 million clones, approximately 93% detected once. The study, taken as a whole, reports: Represented diversity, genetic and exposure-history alike, was limited by few donors.

The J segment lost 1 base and the V segment lost 1 base, leaving 5 bases of the junction unmatched. The V gene's germline CDR1 is MGHRA and CDR2 YSYEKL. There are 17 residues in the CDR3. As concerns this clone: Its antigen is currently unknown.

The chain links TRBV4-1 to TRBJ2-3, with TRBD2 matching over 10 bases. Sequenced sample: naive CD4+ T cells from PBMCs. Indicated subset: CD45RA+ positively selected. The sequence was obtained from a man aged 18 to 30 in good health. Some clones in this sample may be carry-over from other donors' samples. In nucleotides, the CDR3 is TGCGCCAGCAGCCAAGTGGGGACTAGCGTAGGCACAGATACGCAGTATTTT. Protein: CASSQVGTSVGTDTQYF.